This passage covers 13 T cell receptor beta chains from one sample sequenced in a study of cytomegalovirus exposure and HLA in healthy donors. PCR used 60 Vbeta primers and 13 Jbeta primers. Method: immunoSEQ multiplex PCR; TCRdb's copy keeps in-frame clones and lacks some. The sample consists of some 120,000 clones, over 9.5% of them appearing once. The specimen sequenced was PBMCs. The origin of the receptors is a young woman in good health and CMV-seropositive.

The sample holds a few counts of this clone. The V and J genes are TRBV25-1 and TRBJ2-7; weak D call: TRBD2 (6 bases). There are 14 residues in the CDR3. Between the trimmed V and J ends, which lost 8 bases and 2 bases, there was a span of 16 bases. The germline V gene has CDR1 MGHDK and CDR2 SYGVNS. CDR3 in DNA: TGTGCCAGCGGGCGCCGGGGGAGTGCCTACGAGCAGTACTTC. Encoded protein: CASGRRGSAYEQYF.

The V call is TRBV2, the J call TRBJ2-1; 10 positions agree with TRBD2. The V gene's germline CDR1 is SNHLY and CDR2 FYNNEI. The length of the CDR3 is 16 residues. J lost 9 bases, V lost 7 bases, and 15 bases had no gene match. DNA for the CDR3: TGTGCCAGCACCAAGAGGGTCGCTAGCGGGAGATTTGAGCAGTTCTTC. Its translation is CASTKRVASGRFEQFF.

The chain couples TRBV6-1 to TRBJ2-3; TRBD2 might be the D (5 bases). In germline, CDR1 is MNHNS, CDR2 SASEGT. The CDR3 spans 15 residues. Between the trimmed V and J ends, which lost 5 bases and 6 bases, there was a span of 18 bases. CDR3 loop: CASSPRSSGMDTQYF. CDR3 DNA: TGTGCCAGCAGTCCGCGCTCTTCCGGGATGGATACGCAGTATTTT.

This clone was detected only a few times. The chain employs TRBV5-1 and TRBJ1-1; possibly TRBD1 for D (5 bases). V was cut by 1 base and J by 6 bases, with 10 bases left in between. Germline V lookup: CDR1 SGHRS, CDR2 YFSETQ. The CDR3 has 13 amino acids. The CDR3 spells CASSLQGYSEAFF. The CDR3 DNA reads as TGCGCCAGCAGCTTGCAGGGATATTCTGAAGCTTTCTTT.

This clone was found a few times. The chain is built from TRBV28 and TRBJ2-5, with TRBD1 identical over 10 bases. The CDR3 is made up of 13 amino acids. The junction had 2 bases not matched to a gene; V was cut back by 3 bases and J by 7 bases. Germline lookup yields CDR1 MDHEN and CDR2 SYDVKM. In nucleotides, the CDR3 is TGTGCCAGCAGTTTGTGGGACAGGGGGACCCAGTACTTC. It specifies CASSLWDRGTQYF.

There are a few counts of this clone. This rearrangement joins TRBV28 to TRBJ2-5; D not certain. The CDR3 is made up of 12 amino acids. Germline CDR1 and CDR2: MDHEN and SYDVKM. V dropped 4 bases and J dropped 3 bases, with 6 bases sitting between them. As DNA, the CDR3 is TGTGCCAGCAGTTCCGCAGAAGAGACCCAGTACTTC. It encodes CASSSAEETQYF.

The CDR3 sequence: CASSQAVSGNTIYF. CDR3 nucleotides: TGCGCCAGCAGCCAAGCGGTCTCTGGAAACACCATATATTTT. The chain uses TRBV4-1 and TRBJ1-3, with no clear D. CDR1 and CDR2 (germline): MGHRA, YSYEKL. The CDR3 is made up of 14 amino acids. V was pared by 1 base and J by 0 bases, with 4 bases between.

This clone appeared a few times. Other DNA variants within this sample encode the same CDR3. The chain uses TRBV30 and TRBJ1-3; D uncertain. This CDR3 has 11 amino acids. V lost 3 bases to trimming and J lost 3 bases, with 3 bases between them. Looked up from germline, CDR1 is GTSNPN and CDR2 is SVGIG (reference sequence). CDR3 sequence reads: CAWSNGNTIYF. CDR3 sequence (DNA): TGTGCCTGGAGCAATGGAAACACCATATATTTT.

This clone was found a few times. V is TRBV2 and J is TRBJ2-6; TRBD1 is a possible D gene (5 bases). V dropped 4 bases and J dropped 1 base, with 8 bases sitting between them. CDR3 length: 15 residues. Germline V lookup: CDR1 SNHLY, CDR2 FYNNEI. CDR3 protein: CASSGQFSGANVLTF. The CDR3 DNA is TGTGCCAGCAGTGGACAGTTTTCTGGGGCCAACGTCCTGACTTTC.

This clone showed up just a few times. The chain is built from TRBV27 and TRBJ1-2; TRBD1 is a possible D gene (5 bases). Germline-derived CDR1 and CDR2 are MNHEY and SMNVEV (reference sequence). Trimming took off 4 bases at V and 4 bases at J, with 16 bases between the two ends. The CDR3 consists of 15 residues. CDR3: CASSSSPRRVYGYTF. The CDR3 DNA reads TGTGCCAGCAGTTCCTCCCCACGCAGGGTCTATGGCTACACCTTC.

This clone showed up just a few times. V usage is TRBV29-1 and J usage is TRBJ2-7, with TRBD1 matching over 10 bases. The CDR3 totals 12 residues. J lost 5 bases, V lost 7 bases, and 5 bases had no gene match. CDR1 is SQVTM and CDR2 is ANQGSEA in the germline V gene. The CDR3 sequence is CSGGQGLDEQYF. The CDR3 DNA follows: TGCAGCGGGGGACAGGGGTTGGACGAGCAGTACTTC.

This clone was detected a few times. The CDR3 DNA reads TGTGCCAGCTCACCCCCGGGACTAGCCCAAGAGCAGTTCTTC. Protein product: CASSPPGLAQEQFF. The rearrangement links TRBV18 to TRBJ2-1; TRBD2 matches at 9 bases. The V gene end was trimmed by 3 bases and the J gene end by 10 bases; junction bases not matched to a gene: 7. In germline, CDR1 is KGHSH, CDR2 LQKENI. The CDR3 is 14 amino acids.

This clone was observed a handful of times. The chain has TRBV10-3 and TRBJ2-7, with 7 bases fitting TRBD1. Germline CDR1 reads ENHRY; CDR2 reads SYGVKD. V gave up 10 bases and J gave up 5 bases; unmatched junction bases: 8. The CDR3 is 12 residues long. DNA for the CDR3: TGTGCCACCTCGTTAGGGGGCGACGAGCAGTACTTC. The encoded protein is CATSLGGDEQYF.